The rows below give T cell receptor beta chains drawn from one sample of a study of blood T cell repertoires in COVID-19. Profiling relied on immunoSEQ multiplex PCR, and the TCRdb table lists in-frame clones only, not all of them. The table shows 150,000 to 200,000 clones, with approximately 85% occurring only once. Sequenced input: peripheral blood. These receptors were collected from a woman of 80 years or more with acute or convalescent COVID-19. The CDR3 runs from the conserved cysteine through the conserved F or W. D genes are given only for firm matches. The size of a clone is reported for some rows only, either as once, few or many, or as a class for expanded clones.

D,size,V,length,J,CDR3,DNA
NA,NA,TRBV21-1,14,TRBJ1-2,CASPRDRGIYGYTF,TGTGCCAGTCCCCGGGACAGGGGCATCTATGGCTACACCTTC
NA,NA,TRBV11-2,15,TRBJ2-1,CASSRLRGAPGEQFF,TGTGCCAGCAGCCGGTTACGGGGGGCACCTGGCGAGCAGTTCTTC
TRBD1,once,TRBV6-2/TRBV6-3,16,TRBJ1-2,CASSLTGTGANNGYTF,TGTGCCAGCAGCCTTACCGGGACAGGGGCGAATAATGGCTACACCTTC
TRBD1,NA,TRBV7-7,19,TRBJ1-5,CASSSRDSLSQAGNQPQHF,TGTGCCAGCAGCTCCCGGGACAGTCTCTCCCAGGCGGGCAATCAGCCCCAGCATTTT
NA,NA,TRBV7-2,15,TRBJ1-2,CASSLRSGPNYGYTF,TGTGCCAGCAGCTTAAGATCAGGGCCTAACTATGGCTACACCTTC
TRBD2,NA,TRBV19,19,TRBJ2-5,CASSPYWSSGRAIMETQYF,TGTGCCAGTAGTCCCTATTGGTCTAGCGGGAGGGCCATTATGGAGACCCAGTACTTC
TRBD2,NA,TRBV7-3,18,TRBJ2-2,CASSLVAGVGSNTGELFF,TGTGCCAGCAGCTTAGTAGCGGGAGTAGGTTCGAACACCGGGGAGCTGTTTTTT
NA,NA,TRBV7-9,14,TRBJ2-5,CASSFSGGGETQYF,TGTGCCAGCAGCTTTTCAGGGGGAGGAGAGACCCAGTACTTC
TRBD2,once,TRBV7-2,16,TRBJ2-3,CASSLEGGGAVDTQYF,TGTGCCAGCAGCCTAGAGGGCGGGGGGGCCGTAGATACGCAGTATTTT
NA,NA,TRBV19,15,TRBJ2-3,CASKGGAIGTDTQYF,TGTGCCAGTAAGGGCGGGGCCATTGGCACAGATACGCAGTATTTT
TRBD1,once,TRBV7-9,16,TRBJ1-4,CASSPGQQTTNEKLFF,TGTGCCAGCAGCCCGGGACAGCAGACAACTAATGAAAAACTGTTTTTT
TRBD1,few,TRBV5-1,15,TRBJ1-1,CASSPQGAPNTEAFF,TGCGCCAGCAGCCCACAGGGGGCGCCGAACACTGAAGCTTTCTTT
NA,NA,TRBV6-2/TRBV6-3,15,TRBJ1-1,CASSYGGGRDTEAFF,TGTGCCAGCAGTTACGGTGGAGGAAGAGATACTGAAGCTTTCTTT
NA,NA,TRBV19,16,TRBJ1-6,CASRTQELSYNSPLHF,TGTGCCAGTAGGACACAAGAGCTCTCCTATAATTCACCCCTCCACTTT
NA,NA,TRBV3-1/TRBV3-2,11,TRBJ2-5,CASSLRETQYF,TGTGCCAGCAGCCTCCGGGAGACCCAGTACTTC
NA,NA,TRBV6-5,14,TRBJ2-2,CASGVAGPGGELFF,TGTGCCAGCGGAGTGGCAGGGCCGGGCGGGGAGCTGTTTTTT
TRBD1,NA,TRBV7-3,15,TRBJ1-6,CASSQQGAGNSPLHF,TGTGCCAGCAGTCAACAGGGGGCGGGAAATTCACCCCTCCACTTT
NA,once,TRBV7-2,15,TRBJ2-1,CASSLTRGEYNEQFF,TGTGCCAGCAGCTTAACGCGGGGAGAATACAATGAGCAGTTCTTC
TRBD1,few,TRBV19,14,TRBJ2-7,CASSTRGRTYEQYF,TGTGCCAGTAGCACCAGGGGGCGGACCTACGAGCAGTACTTC
TRBD1,NA,TRBV24-1,13,TRBJ1-2,CATSEAGGEGYTF,TGTGCCACCAGTGAAGCAGGGGGTGAGGGCTACACCTTC
NA,NA,TRBV6-5,13,TRBJ1-4,CASGAWGREKLFF,TGTGCCAGCGGGGCCTGGGGCCGGGAAAAACTGTTTTTT
NA,few,TRBV12-3/TRBV12-4,11,TRBJ1-3,CASSFLDTIYF,TGTGCCAGCAGTTTTTTAGACACCATATATTTT
TRBD1,NA,TRBV10-1,15,TRBJ1-1,CASSDQGQGGTEAFF,TGCGCCAGCAGTGACCAAGGACAGGGGGGGACTGAAGCTTTCTTT
NA,NA,TRBV6-5,13,TRBJ2-1,CASSYPGLGKQFF,TGTGCCAGCAGTTACCCTGGACTGGGGAAGCAGTTCTTC
TRBD1,few,TRBV14,14,TRBJ2-7,CASSQLGQTYEQYF,TGTGCCAGCAGCCAGTTGGGACAGACCTACGAGCAGTACTTC
NA,NA,TRBV13,14,TRBJ1-1,CASSPYRALTEAFF,TGTGCCAGCAGCCCTTACAGGGCCTTGACTGAAGCTTTCTTT
NA,few,TRBV21-1,16,TRBJ2-3,CASSTGLARGGDTQYF,TGTGCCAGCAGCACGGGACTAGCAAGGGGAGGAGATACGCAGTATTTT
NA,NA,TRBV11-2,16,TRBJ2-7,CASSLSLSPPSDEQYF,TGTGCCAGCAGCTTATCCCTCTCCCCCCCCTCTGACGAGCAGTACTTC
NA,few,TRBV12-3/TRBV12-4,13,TRBJ1-5,CASSLNENQPQHF,TGTGCCAGCAGTTTGAATGAGAATCAGCCCCAGCATTTT
NA,NA,TRBV7-2,17,TRBJ2-1,CASSLELAGAFYNEQFF,TGTGCCAGCAGCTTAGAATTGGCAGGGGCCTTCTACAATGAGCAGTTCTTC
TRBD1,once,TRBV15,17,TRBJ1-6,CATSRDPAGGQGSPLHF,TGTGCCACCAGCAGAGATCCTGCAGGGGGCCAGGGTTCACCCCTCCACTTT
NA,NA,TRBV30,13,TRBJ1-1,CAWSVLGGTEAFF,TGTGCCTGGAGTGTACTGGGGGGGACTGAAGCTTTCTTT
NA,NA,TRBV19,15,TRBJ1-1,CASSNWGAGNTEAFF,TGTGCCAGTAGTAACTGGGGCGCGGGAAACACTGAAGCTTTCTTT
NA,once,TRBV25-1,14,TRBJ1-6,CASGLGSYNSPLHF,TGTGCCAGCGGTCTCGGCTCCTATAATTCACCCCTCCACTTT
NA,NA,TRBV5-8,15,TRBJ2-7,CASSLAWSGTYEQYF,TGTGCCAGCAGCTTGGCCTGGTCGGGAACCTACGAGCAGTACTTC
TRBD2,NA,TRBV25-1,15,TRBJ2-7,CASSGASGRAREQYF,TGTGCCAGCAGTGGAGCTAGCGGGAGGGCGAGGGAGCAGTACTTC
TRBD2,NA,TRBV5-1,15,TRBJ2-7,CASSAGRGGVYEQYF,TGCGCCAGCAGCGCGGGCCGGGGGGGAGTCTACGAGCAGTACTTC
TRBD1,NA,TRBV12-5,16,TRBJ1-1,CASGLPRQGQRTEAFF,TGTGCTAGTGGTTTGCCGCGACAGGGACAGAGGACTGAAGCTTTCTTT
TRBD1,once,TRBV6-5,15,TRBJ1-3,CASRPDRGLGNTIYF,TGTGCCAGCAGACCAGACAGGGGGCTGGGAAACACCATATATTTT
NA,NA,TRBV4-3,13,TRBJ2-5,CASSQVLRETQYF,TGCGCCAGCAGCCAAGTTCTGAGAGAGACCCAGTACTTC
NA,NA,TRBV7-2,13,TRBJ1-6,CASSLSGDSPLHF,TGTGCCAGCAGCTTATCGGGAGATTCACCCCTCCACTTT
TRBD1,NA,TRBV4-1,15,TRBJ2-1,CASSQGQGDVNEQFF,TGCGCCAGCAGCCAAGGACAGGGGGACGTCAATGAGCAGTTCTTC
TRBD2,NA,TRBV3-1/TRBV3-2,17,TRBJ2-7,CASRPSPGLAGPYEQYF,TGTGCCAGCAGACCCTCGCCGGGACTAGCGGGACCCTACGAGCAGTACTTC
NA,NA,TRBV4-1,15,TRBJ1-1,CASSHSGGLNTEAFF,TGCGCCAGCAGCCATTCCGGGGGGTTGAACACTGAAGCTTTCTTT
TRBD1,NA,TRBV10-2,14,TRBJ2-4,CASRTDRASNIQYF,TGCGCCAGCAGGACCGACAGGGCGTCGAACATTCAGTACTTC
TRBD1,NA,TRBV15,15,TRBJ2-5,CATSRHGPGQGTQYF,TGTGCCACCAGCAGACACGGGCCGGGACAGGGGACCCAGTACTTC
NA,NA,TRBV5-1,14,TRBJ1-1,CASRPPDSNTEAFF,TGCGCCAGCAGACCTCCCGACTCAAACACTGAAGCTTTCTTT
TRBD2,NA,TRBV30,15,TRBJ2-1,CARGNGGSAYNEQFF,TGTGCCAGGGGAAATGGCGGGAGCGCCTACAATGAGCAGTTCTTC
TRBD1,NA,TRBV5-4,15,TRBJ1-2,CASSPFGTDRRGYTF,TGTGCCAGCAGCCCCTTCGGGACAGACCGGAGGGGCTACACCTTC
NA,once,TRBV6-5,13,TRBJ2-7,CASARSGNYEQYF,TGTGCCAGCGCCCGTTCGGGTAATTACGAGCAGTACTTC
NA,once,TRBV3-1/TRBV3-2,14,TRBJ2-5,CASSQGPPGETQYF,TGTGCCAGCAGCCAAGGTCCCCCAGGGGAGACCCAGTACTTC
TRBD2,NA,TRBV6-6,15,TRBJ2-7,CASSDRTSGSYEQYF,TGTGCCAGCAGCGACCGGACTAGCGGATCCTACGAGCAGTACTTC
TRBD2,few,TRBV19,16,TRBJ2-1,CASRPHPGRADNEQFF,TGTGCCAGTCGGCCCCACCCGGGGAGGGCGGACAATGAGCAGTTCTTC
TRBD2,once,TRBV30,14,TRBJ2-1,CAWSVAGGRREQFF,TGTGCCTGGAGTGTAGCGGGAGGACGGCGGGAGCAGTTCTTC
NA,NA,TRBV12-5,13,TRBJ2-7,CASGPAGAYEQYF,TGTGCTAGTGGCCCGGCAGGGGCCTACGAGCAGTACTTC